These T cell receptor beta chains were read from a single sample in a study of T-cell reconstitution after alpha-beta-depleted transplantation in children. TCRdb re-derived calls from the PCR reads in MiXCR, one entry per CDR3 protein. The table lists about 900,000 distinct CDR3 sequences, about 29% of them singletons. This material consisted of PBMCs, mostly from graft donor cells, taken 360 days after TCRalphabeta/CD19-depleted stem cell transplant. Source of these receptors: a boy in the first two years of life who had a stem cell transplant for SCID, so the T cells may come from the graft donor. The CDR3 runs from the conserved cysteine through the conserved F or W. Each record gives: clone size, D gene, J gene, V gene, CDR3 DNA, CDR3 protein. A D gene is named only where the DNA matches it firmly. Only some rows state a clone size, as once, few, many or a class for expanded clones.

abundance: -
d_gene: -
j_gene: TRBJ2-7
v_gene: TRBV20-1
CDR3nt: TGCAGTGCTAGACGAGGCGAGCAGTACTTC
CDR3aa: CSARRGEQYF

abundance: many
d_gene: -
j_gene: TRBJ2-7
v_gene: TRBV7-2
CDR3nt: TGCGCCAGCAGCTTAGGCAGGTCCTACGAGCAGTACTTC
CDR3aa: CASSLGRSYEQYF

abundance: few
d_gene: -
j_gene: TRBJ2-7
v_gene: TRBV6-6
CDR3nt: TGTGCCAGCAGTTACTCGATGGCCGAGCAGTACTTC
CDR3aa: CASSYSMAEQYF

abundance: -
d_gene: TRBD1
j_gene: TRBJ1-1
v_gene: TRBV5-1
CDR3nt: TGCGCCAGCAGCTTGCCCAATCAGGGGGGAGGCACTGAAGCTTTCTTT
CDR3aa: CASSLPNQGGGTEAFF

abundance: -
d_gene: TRBD1
j_gene: TRBJ2-2
v_gene: TRBV5-6
CDR3nt: TGTGCCAGCAGCCCGATCCGCAGGGGGCTCACCGGGGAGCTGTTTTTT
CDR3aa: CASSPIRRGLTGELFF

abundance: -
d_gene: TRBD2
j_gene: TRBJ2-5
v_gene: TRBV18
CDR3nt: TGTGCCAGCTCAGGGAGGGTTCGACAAGAGACCCAGTACTTC
CDR3aa: CASSGRVRQETQYF

abundance: few
d_gene: -
j_gene: TRBJ2-2
v_gene: TRBV5-1
CDR3nt: TGCGCCAGCAGCGCCGACCTTAACGGGGAGCTGTTTTTT
CDR3aa: CASSADLNGELFF

abundance: -
d_gene: -
j_gene: TRBJ1-1
v_gene: TRBV7-9
CDR3nt: TGTGCCAGCAGCGACAGGCCCAACACTGAAGCTTTCTTT
CDR3aa: CASSDRPNTEAFF

abundance: -
d_gene: -
j_gene: TRBJ2-5
v_gene: TRBV5-1
CDR3nt: TGCGCCAGCAGCGCGAATACAGGTCAAGAGACCCAGTACTTC
CDR3aa: CASSANTGQETQYF

abundance: -
d_gene: TRBD1
j_gene: TRBJ2-7
v_gene: TRBV10-3
CDR3nt: TGTGCCATCAGTGCACAGGGGGCAAACTACGAGCAGTACTTC
CDR3aa: CAISAQGANYEQYF

abundance: -
d_gene: -
j_gene: TRBJ2-5
v_gene: TRBV4-1
CDR3nt: TGCGCCAGCAGCCAAGAGGAAGAGACCCAGTACTTC
CDR3aa: CASSQEEETQYF

abundance: -
d_gene: -
j_gene: TRBJ2-5
v_gene: TRBV30
CDR3nt: TGTGCCCGGAGGCGACGGAGGGGAGAGACCCAGTACTTC
CDR3aa: CARRRRRGETQYF

abundance: -
d_gene: TRBD1
j_gene: TRBJ2-7
v_gene: TRBV4-3
CDR3nt: TGCGCCAGCAGCCAAACGGACAGGGACTCCTACGAGCAGTACTTC
CDR3aa: CASSQTDRDSYEQYF

abundance: few
d_gene: -
j_gene: TRBJ2-2
v_gene: TRBV25-1
CDR3nt: TGTGCCAGCAGTGTCCTAGGGGTAGCAGGGGCGAGTGGCACCGGGGAGCTGTTTTTT
CDR3aa: CASSVLGVAGASGTGELFF

abundance: -
d_gene: -
j_gene: TRBJ2-6
v_gene: TRBV7-6
CDR3nt: TGTGCCAGCTCGGGGTCCCAGGGAACTGGGGCCAACGTCCTGACTTTC
CDR3aa: CASSGSQGTGANVLTF

abundance: few
d_gene: -
j_gene: TRBJ1-1
v_gene: TRBV2
CDR3nt: TGTGCCAGCAGTTCAAGGGGTGAAGCTTTCTTT
CDR3aa: CASSSRGEAFF

abundance: -
d_gene: -
j_gene: TRBJ2-3
v_gene: TRBV12-3/TRBV12-4
CDR3nt: TGTGCCAGTGGGGGTATGAACAGACCAGATACGCAGTATTTT
CDR3aa: CASGGMNRPDTQYF

abundance: -
d_gene: -
j_gene: TRBJ2-7
v_gene: TRBV2
CDR3nt: TGTGCCAGCAGTGGGGGAGAAGCCTACGAGCAGTACTTC
CDR3aa: CASSGGEAYEQYF

abundance: -
d_gene: TRBD2
j_gene: TRBJ2-5
v_gene: TRBV20-1
CDR3nt: TGCAGTGACAGACGTGCGGGGGGGTACCAAGAGACCCAGTACTTC
CDR3aa: CSDRRAGGYQETQYF

abundance: -
d_gene: -
j_gene: TRBJ2-3
v_gene: TRBV5-1
CDR3nt: TGCGCCAGCAGCCCAAAGCCATCAGATACGCAGTATTTT
CDR3aa: CASSPKPSDTQYF

abundance: -
d_gene: -
j_gene: TRBJ2-5
v_gene: TRBV4-3
CDR3nt: TGCGCCAGCAGCCCGGACTGGGGCCAAGAGACCCAGTACTTC
CDR3aa: CASSPDWGQETQYF

abundance: -
d_gene: TRBD2
j_gene: TRBJ2-3
v_gene: TRBV4-1
CDR3nt: TGCGCCAGCAGCCAGCTCCGACCCCTAGCGGGGAGCACAGATACGCAGTATTTT
CDR3aa: CASSQLRPLAGSTDTQYF

abundance: few
d_gene: -
j_gene: TRBJ2-5
v_gene: TRBV5-1
CDR3nt: TGCGCCAGCAGCTACCGAGTGGGGGGCGAGGAGACCCAGTACTTC
CDR3aa: CASSYRVGGEETQYF

abundance: -
d_gene: TRBD2
j_gene: TRBJ2-3
v_gene: TRBV7-2
CDR3nt: TGTGCCAGCAGCTTAGGGGGACTAGCGGGGGGAAGGCAGTATTTT
CDR3aa: CASSLGGLAGGRQYF

abundance: few
d_gene: -
j_gene: TRBJ2-2
v_gene: TRBV9
CDR3nt: TGTGCCAGCAGCGTAGATCGTGGCGGACACGGGGAGCTGTTTTTT
CDR3aa: CASSVDRGGHGELFF

abundance: few
d_gene: TRBD1
j_gene: TRBJ1-2
v_gene: TRBV29-1
CDR3nt: TGCAGCGTTGAATTAGTTATGGCAGGGGGGATCTATGGCTACACCTTC
CDR3aa: CSVELVMAGGIYGYTF

abundance: -
d_gene: TRBD2
j_gene: TRBJ2-2
v_gene: TRBV4-2
CDR3nt: TGTGCCAGCAGCCAAAGCCATAGCGGGGTCGGTCGCACCGGGGAGCTGTTTTTT
CDR3aa: CASSQSHSGVGRTGELFF

abundance: few
d_gene: TRBD2
j_gene: TRBJ2-1
v_gene: TRBV12-3/TRBV12-4
CDR3nt: TGTGCCAGCAGTTTACGGGGGGGAGGACCCTACAATGAGCAGTTCTTC
CDR3aa: CASSLRGGGPYNEQFF

abundance: few
d_gene: -
j_gene: TRBJ2-7
v_gene: TRBV4-2
CDR3nt: TGTGCCAGCAGCCAAGATTTCCACGAGCAGTACTTC
CDR3aa: CASSQDFHEQYF

abundance: few
d_gene: -
j_gene: TRBJ1-1
v_gene: TRBV7-9
CDR3nt: TGTGCCAGCCGATTGGGGCGGACTGAAGCTTTCTTT
CDR3aa: CASRLGRTEAFF

abundance: -
d_gene: TRBD1
j_gene: TRBJ1-1
v_gene: TRBV6-6
CDR3nt: TGTGCCAGCAACGACAGGGCTGAAGCTTTCTTT
CDR3aa: CASNDRAEAFF

abundance: few
d_gene: -
j_gene: TRBJ1-3
v_gene: TRBV12-3/TRBV12-4
CDR3nt: TGTGCCAGCAGTTTACGGTACACCATATATTTT
CDR3aa: CASSLRYTIYF

abundance: -
d_gene: -
j_gene: TRBJ1-2
v_gene: TRBV12-3/TRBV12-4
CDR3nt: TGTGCCAGCAGTCCCAGGGGAGCGGGTGGCTACACCTTC
CDR3aa: CASSPRGAGGYTF

abundance: -
d_gene: TRBD2
j_gene: TRBJ2-1
v_gene: TRBV3-1
CDR3nt: TGTGCCAGCAGCCAATTCCAGCGGGGGCCCTCCTACAATGAGCAGTTCTTC
CDR3aa: CASSQFQRGPSYNEQFF

abundance: few
d_gene: -
j_gene: TRBJ2-3
v_gene: TRBV24-1
CDR3nt: TGTGCCACCAGTGTGGCGGGCACAGATACGCAGTATTTT
CDR3aa: CATSVAGTDTQYF

abundance: -
d_gene: TRBD2
j_gene: TRBJ2-5
v_gene: TRBV6-5
CDR3nt: TGTGCCAGCAGTTCCGCGAGGACTAGAAAAGAGACCCAGTACTTC
CDR3aa: CASSSARTRKETQYF

abundance: -
d_gene: -
j_gene: TRBJ2-3
v_gene: TRBV5-1
CDR3nt: TGCGCCAGCAGCTTAACTCCCCAAGATACGCAGTATTTT
CDR3aa: CASSLTPQDTQYF

abundance: -
d_gene: -
j_gene: TRBJ2-3
v_gene: TRBV12-3/TRBV12-4
CDR3nt: TGTGCCAGCAGTTTCACGGGGTTCCCCACAGATACGCAGTATTTT
CDR3aa: CASSFTGFPTDTQYF

abundance: few
d_gene: -
j_gene: TRBJ2-3
v_gene: TRBV28
CDR3nt: TGTGCCACGGACCCGGGGGTTACCAACACAGATACGCAGTATTTT
CDR3aa: CATDPGVTNTDTQYF

abundance: few
d_gene: TRBD1
j_gene: TRBJ2-2
v_gene: TRBV11-2
CDR3nt: TGTGCCAGCAGCTTAGAGGAGGGCAGGGGGCGCGAGGGTACGAACACCGGGGAGCTGTTTTTT
CDR3aa: CASSLEEGRGREGTNTGELFF

abundance: -
d_gene: TRBD1
j_gene: TRBJ2-3
v_gene: TRBV20-1
CDR3nt: TGCAGTGCTGAGAGTCGGACAGGACGCACAGATACGCAGTATTTT
CDR3aa: CSAESRTGRTDTQYF